The 17 T cell receptor beta chains listed next were all sequenced from one sample in a study of tumor-infiltrating lymphocytes in primary liver carcinoma. They got blood RNA out of unsorted whole blood and also pulled out germline DNA. Researchers generated TCR beta cDNA from roughly 500 ng of total RNA, relying on a constant-region primer. Each TCR beta library was derived from three nested multiplex PCR rounds that employed slightly modified ARM-PCR. TRBV1-TRBV30 forward primers paired with a C-beta reverse primer were used in the first two PCR rounds, which ran approximately 11 cycles each. TCRdb ran MiXCR on the multiplex PCR reads and lists one entry per CDR3 protein. There are fewer than 400,000 distinct CDR3 sequences in the sample; 65% occur only once, and roughly 8.6% lies in the top ten. Specimen: peripheral blood. Receptors originate from a middle-aged man with primary liver carcinoma and hepatitis B virus infection.

This rearrangement joins TRBV29-1 to TRBJ2-7, with TRBD2 matching over 7 bases. The CDR3 contains 13 residues. V was clipped by 5 bases and J by 6 bases; unmatched bases: 10. The germline gives CDR1 SQVTM, CDR2 ANQGSEA. This chain's CDR3 is CSVRLRGGREQYF. The CDR3, as DNA: TGCAGCGTTCGGTTGAGGGGAGGGCGCGAGCAGTACTTC.

Only one count was recorded for this clonotype. At one end, the junction sequence differs from germline, possibly due to a read error. The chain employs TRBV11-2 and TRBJ2-2; tentatively, D is TRBD2 (6 bases). This CDR3 region has 16 residues. Germline values: CDR1 SGHAT, CDR2 FQNNGV. CDR3 in amino acids: CDSSLGRRVRTGELFF. The CDR3 DNA is TGTGACAGCAGCCTCGGTAGGAGGGTTCGCACCGGGGAGCTGTTTTTT.

This clonotype was counted many times. J is TRBJ2-3 and V is TRBV12-3 or TRBV12-4; 10 bases match TRBD1. The CDR3 covers 15 residues. Trimming at V came to 4 bases and at J to 5 bases, leaving 6 bases not matched to a gene. CDR3 coding DNA: TGTGCCAGCAGTTCACGACAGGGGGCCAGAGATACGCAGTATTTT. It codes for CASSSRQGARDTQYF.

On this clonotype: This clone may be a read error of a much larger clone one base away. V and J are TRBV4-3 and TRBJ2-2; the D gene is possibly TRBD1 (6 bases). CDR1 is LGHNA, CDR2 YSLEER, per germline. The germline V and J ends were trimmed by 8 bases and 5 bases, with 24 bases remaining between them. The CDR3 has 17 residues. The CDR3 loop reads CASGPSQGSLMTGELFF. The CDR3 region has the DNA TGCGCCAGCGGCCCATCACAGGGATCTTTAATGACCGGGGAGCTGTTTTTT.

This clonotype was detected ten times or more. This sequence joins TRBV5-5 and TRBJ2-3, with a tentative D call TRBD2 (5 bases). This CDR3 comprises 12 residues. The germline gives CDR1 SGHKS, CDR2 YYEKEE (reference sequence). The V end lost 4 bases, the J end lost 6 bases, and 9 bases lay between the germline ends. CDR3 loop: CASSQGLDTQYF. DNA of the CDR3: TGTGCCAGCAGCCAAGGACTGGATACGCAGTATTTT.

A note on this clonotype: In this CDR3 the conserved last residue, phenylalanine or tryptophan, is missing, so a read error is likely. The DNA is left out, because the CDR3 cannot be placed on it with certainty; the CDR3 is given as TCRdb lists it. The CDR3 loop reads CASSHRGGTGELFI. This chain uses TRBV11-1 with TRBJ2-2; the table's TRBD1 call for D was not verified on the DNA. The CDR3 region is 14 residues in length, termini included. Germline V gene lookup returns CDR1 SGHAT and CDR2 FQDESV (reference sequence).

This clonotype was observed a few times. The chain has TRBV5-8 and TRBJ2-7; 7 positions agree with TRBD1. The V gene's germline CDR1 is SGHTS and CDR2 YDEGEE. The CDR3 extends over 17 amino acids. V was clipped by 4 bases and J by 3 bases; unmatched bases: 16. The CDR3 DNA follows: TGTGCCAGCAGCCCATTGATCCGGGACAGACGAATCTACGAGCAGTACTTC. As protein: CASSPLIRDRRIYEQYF.

This clonotype was seen a few times. This sequence joins TRBV12-5 and TRBJ2-5; TRBD1 matches 10 bases. The CDR3 consists of 18 residues. The junction had 13 bases not matched to a gene; V was cut back by 1 base and J by 5 bases. Looked up from germline, CDR1 is LGHNT and CDR2 is FRNRAP. CDR3 residues: CASGLDTEPGQGRETQYF. The CDR3 nucleotides are TGTGCTAGTGGTTTGGATACGGAACCGGGACAGGGGAGGGAGACCCAGTACTTC. The full variable domain, its missing parts supplied by reference TRBV12-5 and TRBJ2-5, is DARVTQTPRHKVTEMGQEVTMRCQPILGHNTVFWYRQTMMQGLELLAYFRNRAPLDDSGMPKDRFSAEMPDATLATLKIQPSEPRDSAVYFCASGLDTEPGQGRETQYFGPGTRLLVL.

For this clonotype: Germline is not matched at one junction end, which may reflect a read error. V and J are TRBV5-1 and TRBJ2-7; no definite D call. CDR3 length equals 14 residues. Germline assignment: CDR1 SGHRS and CDR2 YFSETQ. The CDR3 DNA follows: TGCGCCAGCAGCTTGAAAGGGCCAGCCTACGAGAAGTACTTC. This sequence encodes CASSLKGPAYEKYF.

Comments on this clonotype: The CDR3 ends on some other residue instead of the conserved phenylalanine or tryptophan, so this is likely a read error. The V gene is TRBV28, the J gene TRBJ1-6, with TRBD1 as a possible D gene (6 bases). The CDR3 loop spans 15 amino acids. The V gene's germline CDR1 is MDHEN and CDR2 SYDVKM. Trimming cost V 8 bases and J 8 bases, with 19 bases left between them. Written as DNA, the CDR3 is TGTGCCAGCCGTCCTACCACAGGGTGGTATTCACCCCTCCACCTT. Encoded protein: CASRPTTGWYSPLHL.

As for this clonotype: A much larger clone sits a single nucleotide away, making a read error possible. V gene TRBV10-3 combines with J gene TRBJ2-5; D tentatively reads TRBD1 or TRBD2 (5 bases each). The CDR3 sequence is 15 residues long. Per germline, CDR1 ENHRY and CDR2 SYGVKD. CDR3 nucleotide sequence: TGTGCCATCAGTGAGTCGAGCAGGGAGAGGAAGACCCAGTGCTTC. It translates to CAISESSRERKTQCF.

A remark on this clonotype: A much larger clone is a single base away; this may be a read error. The chain employs TRBV29-1 and TRBJ2-7; D gene ambiguous. The CDR3 has 11 amino acids. Trimming removed 8 bases from V and 7 bases from J, with 15 bases in between. Germline V gives CDR1 SQVTM, CDR2 ANQGSEA. The CDR3 DNA sequence: TGCAGCCTTGTTTGGGCCTCAGAGCAGTACTTC. Protein: CSLVWASEQYF.

This clonotype has more than one count but fewer than ten. Since a much larger clone is just one base distant, this may be a read error. This sequence joins TRBV6-6 and TRBJ1-1; D uncertain. This CDR3 spans 11 amino acids. The germline V gene encodes CDR1 MNHNY and CDR2 SVGAGI (reference sequence). This CDR3 reads CASSLNTEVFF. Here the CDR3 DNA reads TGTGCCAGCAGTTTGAACACTGAAGTTTTCTTT.

This clonotype has a count of ten or more. The chain joins TRBV12-3 or TRBV12-4 to TRBJ2-7; 11 positions agree with TRBD1. After removal of 3 bases from V and 0 bases from J, the junction contained 1 base not matched to a gene. CDR3 length equals 15 residues. The CDR3 DNA sequence: TGTGCCAGCAGTTTCGGGACAGGGGGCTCCTACGAGCAGTACTTC. This translates into CASSFGTGGSYEQYF.

As to this clonotype: This sequence may be a read error, since a much larger clone differs from it by one base. The chain employs TRBV28 and TRBJ2-5; weak D call: TRBD2 (5 bases). CDR1 and CDR2 (germline): MDHEN, SYDVKM. This CDR3 has 15 amino acids. CDR3 nucleotides: TGTGCCAGCAGTTTAGGGTTGGGGAGCCAAGAGACCCAGTGCTTC. Its protein product is CASSLGLGSQETQCF.

In the case of this clonotype: This may stem from a read error, because a much larger clone lies one nucleotide away. The rearrangement uses TRBV6-2 or TRBV6-3 and TRBJ1-1; 7 bases align to TRBD1. V was pared by 6 bases and J by 5 bases, with 9 bases of the junction left unmatched. There are 14 residues in the CDR3. Germline-derived CDR1 and CDR2 are MNHEY and SVGEGT. CDR3 in DNA: TGTGCCAGCAGACGACAGGGTAGGGGAACTGAAGCTTTCTTT. This sequence encodes CASRRQGRGTEAFF.

This clonotype was recorded a few times. The V gene is TRBV4-1, the J gene TRBJ2-2; D not certain. The CDR3 runs to 15 residues. V gave up 0 bases and J gave up 8 bases, with 13 bases separating them. CDR1 is MGHRA and CDR2 is YSYEKL in the germline V gene. The CDR3, as DNA: TGCGCCAGCAGCCAAGAAGAACTCGGGTCAGGGGAGCTGTTTTTT. Protein sequence: CASSQEELGSGELFF.